This TCR beta chain appears in the sequencing data of a study of shared clonotypes between healthy human individuals. Clones were read by immunoSEQ multiplex PCR, and TCRdb kept only the in-frame ones, dropping some. The sample holds 2.3 million or so clones, just over 90% seen once. Study outcomes and limitations: Sharing of clonotypes among donors was expected to vary with sequencing depth.

Turning to this clone: The antigen is undetermined.

Sequencing input: naive CD4+ T cells from PBMCs. Stated subset: CD45RA+ positively selected. This TCR was sampled from a man aged 18 to 29 in good health. Some clones in this sample may be carry-over from other donors' samples.

CDR3 sequence (DNA): TGTGCCAGCAGCTTACTAGGGGATTACAATGAGCAGTTCTTC. Translating gives CASSLLGDYNEQFF. This rearrangement joins TRBV7-9 to TRBJ2-1, with D possibly matching TRBD1 (5 bases). CDR1 is SEHNR, CDR2 FQNEAQ, per germline (reference sequence). Trimming left V 2 bases short and J 4 bases short, with 9 bases between. CDR3 length: 14 amino acids.